These 32 T cell receptor beta chains share one sample of origin, sequenced in a study of blood T cell repertoires in COVID-19. The data were produced by immunoSEQ multiplex PCR, yet TCRdb's version contains in-frame clones alone and is incomplete. Seen here are about 380,000 clones, roughly 86% observed once, and the top ten hold 1.3%. The sequenced material came from PBMCs or T cells enriched from blood (not recorded which). Receptor source: a man in his thirties or forties who had recovered from COVID-19.

The chain has TRBV18 and TRBJ1-2; 7 bases agree with TRBD1. CDR1 KGHSH and CDR2 LQKENI come from the germline V gene. The CDR3 runs to 16 residues. Trimming at V came to 6 bases and at J to 3 bases, leaving 13 bases not matched to a gene. The CDR3 reads CASSPTDRVRYYGYTF. The CDR3, as DNA: TGTGCCAGCTCCCCAACAGACAGGGTCCGATACTATGGCTACACCTTC.

This clone was picked up a small number of times. The chain uses TRBV28 and TRBJ1-2; 9 nucleotides line up with TRBD1. CDR1 and CDR2 from the germline V gene are MDHEN and SYDVKM. The CDR3 totals 16 residues. V dropped 6 bases and J dropped 7; count of bases not matched to a gene: 15. In DNA form, the CDR3 reads TGTGCCAGCAGCCGAGGGACAGGGACGACCTCCGGTGGCTACACCTTC. It specifies CASSRGTGTTSGGYTF.

CDR3 nucleotides: TGCGCCAGCAGCCGAACCGGGACAGGACCTTACAATGAGCAGTTCTTC. Protein product: CASSRTGTGPYNEQFF. V usage is TRBV4-3 and J usage is TRBJ2-1; 8 bases align to TRBD1. The ends lost 4 bases at V and 4 bases at J; junction bases unmatched: 9. The CDR3 is made up of 16 amino acids. The germline V gene has CDR1 LGHNA and CDR2 YSLEER.

The chain is built from TRBV5-1 and TRBJ1-6, with 9 bases aligning to TRBD1. Germline CDR1 reads SGHRS; CDR2 reads YFSETQ. V lost 2 bases, J lost 8 bases, and 2 bases stayed unmatched. The CDR3 spans 14 residues. CDR3 coding DNA: TGCGCCAGCAGCTTTACAGGGGGCCATTCACCCCTCCACTTT. Its translation is CASSFTGGHSPLHF. Using reference TRBV5-1 and TRBJ1-6 for the parts outside the CDR3, the full variable domain is KAGVTQTPRYLIKTRGQQVTLSCSPISGHRSVSWYQQTPGQGLQFLFEYFSETQRNKGNFPGRFSGRQFSNSRSEMNVSTLELGDSALYLCASSFTGGHSPLHFGNGTRLTVT.

J is TRBJ1-4 and V is TRBV10-3; D unresolved. This CDR3 is built from 16 residues. Trimming shortened V by 3 bases and J by 8 bases, and 19 bases separated the two germline ends. In germline, CDR1 is ENHRY, CDR2 SYGVKD. The CDR3, as DNA: TGTGCCATCAGTGATGCGGGTGAGGGCGGAAAAGAAAAACTGTTTTTT. Its protein is CAISDAGEGGKEKLFF.

The J gene is TRBJ2-5, the V gene TRBV30, with 11 bases matching TRBD2. This CDR3 has 14 residues. Trimming removed 5 bases from V and 2 bases from J; junction bases left unmatched: 4. Germline CDR1 and CDR2: GTSNPN and SVGIG (reference sequence). The DNA for the CDR3 is TGTGCCTGGCGCCGACTAGCGGGGCAAGAGACCCAGTACTTC. Protein: CAWRRLAGQETQYF.

This sequence joins TRBV7-8 and TRBJ1-2, with D unresolved. V was clipped by 2 bases and J by 4 bases, with 14 bases between them. In germline, CDR1 is SGHVS, CDR2 FQNEAQ. The length of the CDR3 is 15 residues. CDR3 sequence (DNA): TGTGCCAGCAGCTTATCGGGAGGCACCTTCTATGGCTACACCTTC. It yields the protein CASSLSGGTFYGYTF.

This chain connects TRBV9 to TRBJ1-2; 9 positions match TRBD1. The V gene's germline CDR1 is SGDLS and CDR2 YYNGEE. The CDR3 consists of 16 residues. J lost 4 bases, V lost 0 bases, and 7 bases had no gene match. CDR3 region: CASSVGSRTGVYGYTF. CDR3 coding DNA: TGTGCCAGCAGCGTAGGGAGCCGGACAGGGGTCTATGGCTACACCTTC.

The chain combines TRBV18 with TRBJ1-4, with a weak D call TRBD1 (6 bases). V shed 3 bases and J shed 7 bases, with 15 bases lying between them. The CDR3 length is 15 residues. Germline V gene data show CDR1 as KGHSH and CDR2 as LQKENI. In nucleotides, the CDR3 is TGTGCCAGCTCACCTCCTGGGGGCGAGGGTGAAAAACTGTTTTTT. Its translation: CASSPPGGEGEKLFF.

The chain couples TRBV6-2 or TRBV6-3 to TRBJ2-7, with D tentatively TRBD2 (5 bases). CDR1 and CDR2 from the germline V gene are MNHEY and SVGEGT. This CDR3 is 15 amino acids long. V lost 2 bases and J 3 bases, leaving 14 bases between the germline ends. The CDR3 sequence is CASSYTSRDIYEQYF. DNA of the CDR3: TGTGCCAGCAGTTACACGAGCCGGGATATCTACGAGCAGTACTTC.

The chain employs TRBV5-8 and TRBJ2-5; 11 bases fit TRBD2. Germline CDR1 SGHTS, CDR2 YDEGEE. The V segment lost 4 bases and the J segment 1 base; nucleotides outside the gene matches: 3. The CDR3 runs to 15 residues. The DNA for the CDR3 is TGTGCCAGCAGCCCACTAGCGGGGGCCCAAGAGACCCAGTACTTC. Translating gives CASSPLAGAQETQYF.

The chain carries TRBV19 and TRBJ1-4; 7 bases fit TRBD1. The germline CDR1 and CDR2 sequences are LNHDA and SQIVND (reference sequence). V shed 3 bases and J 3 bases; nucleotides not matched to a gene: 4. CDR3 length: 15 amino acids. The CDR3 DNA follows: TGTGCCAGTAGTATCTCCGGGACAGCTAATGAAAAACTGTTTTTT. Amino acid sequence: CASSISGTANEKLFF.

The chain carries TRBV7-8 and TRBJ1-3, with no clear D. The CDR3 is 16 residues long. Germline V lookup: CDR1 SGHVS, CDR2 FQNEAQ. Between the trimmed V and J ends, which lost 5 bases and 0 bases, there was a span of 14 bases. The CDR3 here is CASSPNTVSSGNTIYF. The CDR3 nucleotides are TGTGCCAGCAGCCCGAATACAGTGAGCTCTGGAAACACCATATATTTT.

Worth noting for this clone: Other DNA sequences within the sample encode an identical CDR3. This chain joins TRBV9 and TRBJ2-5, with 9 positions matching TRBD1. Germline V lookup: CDR1 SGDLS, CDR2 YYNGEE. The CDR3 length is 14 residues. V was clipped by 0 bases and J by 5 bases; unmatched bases: 2. The CDR3 protein is CASSVGQGGETQYF. The CDR3 DNA reads TGTGCCAGCAGCGTAGGACAGGGGGGCGAGACCCAGTACTTC.

The gene calls are TRBV4-1 and TRBJ1-4, with D perhaps matching TRBD1 (5 bases). CDR1 is MGHRA and CDR2 is YSYEKL in the germline V gene. V lost 0 bases, J lost 7 bases, and 12 bases lay in between. This CDR3 region has 15 residues. The CDR3 nucleotides are TGCGCCAGCAGCCAAGATCAGGGCCTCGTTGAAAAACTGTTTTTT. This translates into CASSQDQGLVEKLFF.

The chain employs TRBV6-2 or TRBV6-3 and TRBJ2-7, with a tentative D call TRBD1 (5 bases). CDR1 is MNHEY and CDR2 is SVGEGT in the germline V gene. V lost 0 bases, J lost 4 bases, and 10 bases lay in between. The CDR3 consists of 14 residues. CDR3 sequence: CASSYSQGLYEQYF. The CDR3 nucleotides read TGTGCCAGCAGTTACTCTCAGGGTTTATACGAGCAGTACTTC.

The genes are TRBV9 and TRBJ2-1; TRBD1 agrees at 8 bases. Per germline, CDR1 SGDLS and CDR2 YYNGEE. The ends lost 4 bases at V and 0 bases at J; junction bases unmatched: 3. This CDR3 is 15 amino acids long. This chain's CDR3 is CASSLDRGSYNEQFF. The CDR3 nucleotides read TGTGCCAGCAGCCTCGACAGGGGCTCCTACAATGAGCAGTTCTTC.

This chain connects TRBV7-2 to TRBJ1-2; no firm D call. CDR1 is SGHTA and CDR2 is FQGNSA in the germline V gene. There are 13 residues in the CDR3. The V gene lost 5 bases and the J gene lost 7 bases, with 14 bases spanning the gap. CDR3 sequence (DNA): TGTGCCAGCAGCGAGGGATTCAGCGGTGGCTACACCTTC. The encoded protein is CASSEGFSGGYTF.

This sequence joins TRBV5-8 and TRBJ2-3, with D unresolved. Germline V gives CDR1 SGHTS, CDR2 YDEGEE. This CDR3 is 15 amino acids long. Trimming removed 2 bases from V and 0 bases from J, with 10 bases in between. CDR3 residues: CASSFERLSTDTQYF. The DNA of the CDR3 is TGTGCCAGCAGCTTCGAGAGGCTAAGCACAGATACGCAGTATTTT.

This rearrangement joins TRBV7-9 to TRBJ2-7; 7 bases are a match to TRBD2. V dropped 2 bases and J dropped 1; count of bases not matched to a gene: 2. CDR1 is SEHNR and CDR2 is FQNEAQ in the germline V gene (reference sequence). The CDR3 contains 14 residues. The CDR3 is CASSLSGASYEQYF. The CDR3 DNA reads TGTGCCAGCAGCTTAAGCGGGGCGTCCTACGAGCAGTACTTC. Full variable domain (outside the CDR3, taken from reference TRBV7-9 and TRBJ2-7): DTGVSQNPRHKITKRGQNVTFRCDPISEHNRLYWYRQTLGQGPEFLTYFQNEAQLEKSRLLSDRFSAERPKGSFSTLEIQRTEQGDSAMYLCASSLSGASYEQYFGPGTRLTVT.

The chain combines TRBV9 with TRBJ2-7; 7 nucleotides match TRBD2. V shed 0 bases, J shed 2 bases, and the junction held 5 bases outside the gene matches. Germline CDR1 SGDLS, CDR2 YYNGEE. The CDR3 runs 15 residues. CDR3 residues: CASSVDPSGTYEQYF. DNA for the CDR3: TGTGCCAGCAGCGTAGATCCTAGCGGAACCTACGAGCAGTACTTC.

The V and J genes are TRBV15 and TRBJ2-5; D might be TRBD2 (6 bases). Germline CDR1 is LNHNV and CDR2 is YYDKDF (reference sequence). V shed 0 bases and J shed 2 bases, with 16 bases lying between them. This CDR3 has 17 amino acids. The CDR3 region is CATSRERAIGGQETQYF. The CDR3 coding sequence is TGTGCCACCAGCAGAGAGAGGGCTATCGGGGGACAAGAGACCCAGTACTTC.

This clone was observed a single time. This chain uses TRBV4-1 with TRBJ2-3; the match to TRBD2 covers 8 bases. J gave up 0 bases and V 4 bases, and 6 bases lay outside the gene matches. Germline lookup yields CDR1 MGHRA and CDR2 YSYEKL. The CDR3 totals 16 residues. The CDR3 nucleotides are TGCGCCAGCAGCCCAGTAGGACTAGCAAGCACAGATACGCAGTATTTT. It is translated as CASSPVGLASTDTQYF.

This clone showed up just once. The chain joins TRBV24-1 to TRBJ2-1, with a tentative D call TRBD1 (5 bases). The CDR3 loop spans 12 amino acids. Germline V gene sequence: CDR1 KGHDR, CDR2 SFDVKD. V lost 4 bases, J lost 10 bases, and 10 bases lay in between. In DNA, the CDR3 is TGTGCCACCAGTGACAGAGGACAAGAGCAGTTCTTC. Encoded protein: CATSDRGQEQFF.

This rearrangement joins TRBV14 to TRBJ2-1; D might be TRBD1 (7 bases). Germline loops: CDR1 SGHDN, CDR2 FVKESK. With 1 base removed from V and 4 bases from J, the gap between germline ends came to 11 bases. CDR3 length: 15 amino acids. CDR3 sequence: CASSQVQGGYNEQFF. The CDR3 DNA follows: TGTGCCAGCAGCCAAGTTCAGGGGGGATACAATGAGCAGTTCTTC.

The chain is built from TRBV7-9 and TRBJ1-4; D might be TRBD1 (6 bases). V was trimmed by 3 bases and J by 8 bases, leaving 16 bases between them. Germline loops: CDR1 SEHNR, CDR2 FQNEAQ (reference sequence). The CDR3 contains 15 residues. CDR3 amino acids: CASSLLGDNKEKLFF. CDR3 coding DNA: TGTGCCAGCAGCTTGCTCGGGGACAATAAGGAAAAACTGTTTTTT. Combining the CDR3 with reference TRBV7-9 and TRBJ1-4 gives the whole variable domain DTGVSQNPRHKITKRGQNVTFRCDPISEHNRLYWYRQTLGQGPEFLTYFQNEAQLEKSRLLSDRFSAERPKGSFSTLEIQRTEQGDSAMYLCASSLLGDNKEKLFFGSGTQLSVL.

The CDR3 DNA reads TGTGCCATCAGTGATGGAGGGGAAGCTTTCTTT. It encodes CAISDGGEAFF. This chain links TRBV10-3 with TRBJ1-1, with unresolved D. V was trimmed by 3 bases and J by 8 bases, leaving 7 bases between them. This CDR3 contains 11 residues. Germline V gene lookup returns CDR1 ENHRY and CDR2 SYGVKD.

The rearrangement links TRBV5-1 to TRBJ2-5; D not certain. Trimming removed 0 bases from V and 2 bases from J, with 14 bases in between. Per germline, CDR1 SGHRS and CDR2 YFSETQ. This CDR3 spans 16 amino acids. The CDR3 loop reads CASSLVPGNRQETQYF. CDR3 nucleotide sequence: TGCGCCAGCAGCTTGGTTCCGGGTAACCGACAAGAGACCCAGTACTTC. Together with reference TRBV5-1 and TRBJ2-5, the CDR3 gives the full variable domain: KAGVTQTPRYLIKTRGQQVTLSCSPISGHRSVSWYQQTPGQGLQFLFEYFSETQRNKGNFPGRFSGRQFSNSRSEMNVSTLELGDSALYLCASSLVPGNRQETQYFGPGTRLLVL.

The V call is TRBV5-6, the J call TRBJ1-6; D is unclear. V shed 1 base and J shed 3 bases, with 8 bases lying between them. This CDR3 is built from 15 residues. In germline, CDR1 is SGHDT, CDR2 YYEEEE. For the CDR3, the DNA is TGTGCCAGCAGCTTGTGGGCAGACTATAATTCACCCCTCCACTTT. Amino acid sequence: CASSLWADYNSPLHF.

This clone was seen once. The chain is built from TRBV11-2 and TRBJ1-1; 8 nucleotides align to TRBD1. Germline V gives CDR1 SGHAT, CDR2 FQNNGV. CDR3 length: 16 residues. Losses at the gene ends were 3 bases for V and 3 bases for J; bases not matched to a gene: 9. CDR3 sequence: CASSFRLTGEDTEAFF. The CDR3 nucleotides are TGTGCCAGCAGCTTCCGACTGACAGGGGAGGACACTGAAGCTTTCTTT. Full variable domain (missing parts from reference TRBV11-2 and TRBJ1-1): EAGVAQSPRYKIIEKRQSVAFWCNPISGHATLYWYQQILGQGPKLLIQFQNNGVVDDSQLPKDRFSAERLKGVDSTLKIQPAKLEDSAVYLCASSFRLTGEDTEAFFGQGTRLTVV.

This chain links TRBV6-5 with TRBJ2-3; D is ambiguous. With 11 bases removed from V and 5 bases from J, the gap between germline ends came to 14 bases. The CDR3 consists of 12 residues. Germline lookup yields CDR1 MNHEY and CDR2 SVGAGI. CDR3: CAVSARRDTQYF. CDR3 sequence (DNA): TGTGCCGTCAGCGCTAGGAGAGATACGCAGTATTTT.

The chain is built from TRBV7-2 and TRBJ1-1, with D possibly matching TRBD1 (6 bases). The CDR3 is made up of 13 amino acids. Germline V gene data show CDR1 as SGHTA and CDR2 as FQGNSA. V gave up 6 bases and J gave up 9 bases, with 17 bases separating them. The CDR3 here is CASSRRDTQKAFF. CDR3 sequence (DNA): TGTGCCAGCAGTCGTCGGGACACCCAAAAAGCTTTCTTT.